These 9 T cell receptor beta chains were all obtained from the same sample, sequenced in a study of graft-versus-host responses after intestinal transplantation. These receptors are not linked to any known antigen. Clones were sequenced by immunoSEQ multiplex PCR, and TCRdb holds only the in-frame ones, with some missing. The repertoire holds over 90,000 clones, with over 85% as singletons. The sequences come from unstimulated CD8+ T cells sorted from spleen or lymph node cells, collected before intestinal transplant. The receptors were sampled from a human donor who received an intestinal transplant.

This CDR3 is CASSSSGGYSYEQYF. DNA of the CDR3: TGTGCCAGCAGCTCGAGCGGGGGTTATTCCTACGAGCAGTACTTC. The chain links TRBV11-2 to TRBJ2-7; 8 bases match TRBD2. This CDR3 contains 15 residues. V shed 4 bases, J shed 1 base, and the junction held 6 bases outside the gene matches. Germline V gene lookup returns CDR1 SGHAT and CDR2 FQNNGV.

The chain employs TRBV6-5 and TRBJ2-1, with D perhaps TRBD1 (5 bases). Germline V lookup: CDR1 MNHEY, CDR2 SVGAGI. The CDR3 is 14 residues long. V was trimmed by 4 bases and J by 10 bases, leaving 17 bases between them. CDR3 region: CASSSLDNRLEQFF. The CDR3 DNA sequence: TGTGCCAGCAGTTCGCTGGACAACAGATTGGAGCAGTTCTTC.

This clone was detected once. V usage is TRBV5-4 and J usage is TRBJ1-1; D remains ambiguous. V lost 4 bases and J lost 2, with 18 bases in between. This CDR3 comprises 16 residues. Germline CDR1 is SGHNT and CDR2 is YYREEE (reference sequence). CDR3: CASSRGSQIPNTEAFF. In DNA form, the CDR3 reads TGTGCCAGCAGCAGAGGCTCCCAAATTCCTAACACTGAAGCTTTCTTT.

CDR3 in amino acids: CASSLTGYSYEQYF. CDR3 nucleotide sequence: TGTGCCAGCAGCCTCACAGGTTACTCCTACGAGCAGTACTTC. V usage is TRBV28 and J usage is TRBJ2-7; a weak D match, TRBD1 (5 bases). The CDR3 totals 14 residues. V was pared by 6 bases and J by 0 bases, with 12 bases between. The germline gives CDR1 MDHEN, CDR2 SYDVKM.

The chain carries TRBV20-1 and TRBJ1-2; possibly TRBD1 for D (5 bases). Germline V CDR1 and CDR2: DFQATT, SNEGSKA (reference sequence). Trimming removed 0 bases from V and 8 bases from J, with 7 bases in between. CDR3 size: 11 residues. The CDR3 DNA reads TGCAGTGCTAGAGATCGGGGCGGCTACACCTTC. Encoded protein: CSARDRGGYTF.

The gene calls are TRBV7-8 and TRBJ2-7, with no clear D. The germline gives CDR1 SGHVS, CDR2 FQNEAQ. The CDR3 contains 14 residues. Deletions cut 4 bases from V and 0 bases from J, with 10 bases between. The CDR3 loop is CASSYGPPSYEQYF. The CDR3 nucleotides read TGTGCCAGCAGCTACGGACCGCCCTCCTACGAGCAGTACTTC.

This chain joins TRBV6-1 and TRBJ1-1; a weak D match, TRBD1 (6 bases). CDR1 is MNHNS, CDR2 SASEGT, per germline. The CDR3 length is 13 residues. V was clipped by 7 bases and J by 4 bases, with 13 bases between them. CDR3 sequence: CASTQGGATEAFF. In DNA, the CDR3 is TGTGCCAGCACTCAAGGGGGGGCCACTGAAGCTTTCTTT.

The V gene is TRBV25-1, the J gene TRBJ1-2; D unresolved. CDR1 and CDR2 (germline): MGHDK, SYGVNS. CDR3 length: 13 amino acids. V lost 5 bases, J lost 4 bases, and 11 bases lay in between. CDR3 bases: TGTGCCAGCAGTTCTCCAAGTCTCTATGGCTACACCTTC. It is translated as CASSSPSLYGYTF.

The CDR3 nucleotides are TGTGCCAGCAGCTTAGTGACAGGACTAAGCTCTGGGGCCAACGTCCTGACTTTC. Its protein is CASSLVTGLSSGANVLTF. V gene TRBV11-2 combines with J gene TRBJ2-6, with D perhaps being TRBD1 or TRBD2 (6 bases each). Trimming removed 1 base at V and 0 bases at J, with 13 bases between. CDR1 is SGHAT and CDR2 is FQNNGV in the germline V gene. The CDR3 sequence is 18 residues long.